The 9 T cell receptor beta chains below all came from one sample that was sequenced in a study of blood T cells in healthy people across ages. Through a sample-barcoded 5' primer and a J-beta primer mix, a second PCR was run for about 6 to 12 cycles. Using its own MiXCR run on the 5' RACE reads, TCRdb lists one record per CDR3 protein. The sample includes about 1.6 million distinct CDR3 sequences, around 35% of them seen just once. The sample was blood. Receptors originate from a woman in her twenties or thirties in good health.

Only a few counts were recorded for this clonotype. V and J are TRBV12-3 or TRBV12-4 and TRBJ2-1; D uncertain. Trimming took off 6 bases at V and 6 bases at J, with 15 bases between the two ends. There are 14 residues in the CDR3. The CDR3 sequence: CASSLYPQPNEQFF. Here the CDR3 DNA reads TGTGCCAGCAGCTTATACCCCCAGCCCAATGAGCAGTTCTTC.

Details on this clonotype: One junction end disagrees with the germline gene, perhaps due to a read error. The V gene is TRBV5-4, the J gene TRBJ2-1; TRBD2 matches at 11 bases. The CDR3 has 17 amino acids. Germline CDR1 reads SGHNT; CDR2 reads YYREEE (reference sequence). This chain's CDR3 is CASSLGGTSGLYNGQFF. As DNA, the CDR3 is TGTGCCAGCAGCTTGGGGGGGACTAGCGGACTCTACAATGGGCAGTTCTTC.

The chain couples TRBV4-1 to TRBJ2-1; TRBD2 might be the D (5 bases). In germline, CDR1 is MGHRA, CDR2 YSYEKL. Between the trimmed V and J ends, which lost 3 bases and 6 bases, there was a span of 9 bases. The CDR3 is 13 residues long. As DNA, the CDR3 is TGCGCCAGCAGCCAGGGAGTCGGCAATGAGCAGTTCTTC. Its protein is CASSQGVGNEQFF.

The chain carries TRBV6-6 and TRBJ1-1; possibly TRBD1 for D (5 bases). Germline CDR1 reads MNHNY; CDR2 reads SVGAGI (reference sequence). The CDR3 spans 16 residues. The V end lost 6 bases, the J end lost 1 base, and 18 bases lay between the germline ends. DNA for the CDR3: TGTGCCAGCAGCCGCCCGGGACGGAGTAAGAACACTGAAGCTTTCTTT. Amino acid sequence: CASSRPGRSKNTEAFF.

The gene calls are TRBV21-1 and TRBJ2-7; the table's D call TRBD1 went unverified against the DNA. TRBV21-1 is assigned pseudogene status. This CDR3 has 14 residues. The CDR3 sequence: CASRPRDRDYEQYF. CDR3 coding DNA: TGTGCCAGCAGACCCCGGGACAGGGACTACGAGCAGTACTTC.

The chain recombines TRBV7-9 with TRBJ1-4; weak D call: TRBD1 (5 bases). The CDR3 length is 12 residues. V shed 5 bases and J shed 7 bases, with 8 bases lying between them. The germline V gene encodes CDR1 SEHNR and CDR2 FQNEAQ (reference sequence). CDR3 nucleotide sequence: TGTGCCAGCAGCGAGGGGACTGAAAAACTGTTTTTT. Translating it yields CASSEGTEKLFF.

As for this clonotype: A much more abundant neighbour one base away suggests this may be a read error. The CDR3 bases are TGCGGCGTTCTACGGGGGATGGGAGAGACCCAGTACTTC. This sequence encodes CGVLRGMGETQYF. This chain joins TRBV29-1 and TRBJ2-7; weak D call: TRBD2 (6 bases). The J call is uncertain, as TRBJ2-5 better fits the DNA end. CDR3 length: 13 amino acids. Germline V gives CDR1 SQVTM, CDR2 ANQGSEA.

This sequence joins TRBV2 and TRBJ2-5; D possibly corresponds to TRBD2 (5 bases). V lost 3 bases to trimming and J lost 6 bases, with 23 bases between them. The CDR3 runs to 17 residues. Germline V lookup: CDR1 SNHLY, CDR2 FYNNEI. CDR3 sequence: CASSEKSMYDYPQTQYF. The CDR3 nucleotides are TGTGCCAGCAGTGAGAAGTCGATGTACGACTACCCCCAGACCCAGTACTTC.

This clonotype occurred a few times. CDR3 residues: CAISLGQLRNTEAFF. CDR3 DNA: TGTGCCATCAGTCTGGGACAGCTTAGGAACACTGAAGCTTTCTTT. The rearrangement joins TRBV10-3 to TRBJ1-1, with TRBD1 matching 7 bases. Germline loops: CDR1 ENHRY, CDR2 SYGVKD. The CDR3 loop spans 15 amino acids. J lost 1 base, V lost 5 bases, and 7 bases had no gene match.